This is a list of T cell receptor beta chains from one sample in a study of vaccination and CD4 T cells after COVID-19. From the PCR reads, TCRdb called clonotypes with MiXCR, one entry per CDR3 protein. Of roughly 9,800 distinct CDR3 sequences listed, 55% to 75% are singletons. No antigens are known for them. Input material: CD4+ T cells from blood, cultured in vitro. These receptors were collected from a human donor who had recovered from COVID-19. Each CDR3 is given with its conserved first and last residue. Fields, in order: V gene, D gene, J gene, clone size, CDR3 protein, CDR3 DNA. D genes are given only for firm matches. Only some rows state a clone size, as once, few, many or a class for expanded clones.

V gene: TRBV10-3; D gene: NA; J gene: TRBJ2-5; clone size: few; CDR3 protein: CAISERANKGPGETQYF; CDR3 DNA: TGTGCCATCAGTGAAAGGGCTAATAAGGGACCAGGAGAGACCCAGTACTTC
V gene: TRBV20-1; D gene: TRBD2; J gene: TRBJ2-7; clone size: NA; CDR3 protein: CSAAVPSGGAAIYEQYF; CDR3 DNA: TGCAGTGCCGCCGTTCCTAGCGGGGGGGCCGCGATTTACGAGCAGTACTTC
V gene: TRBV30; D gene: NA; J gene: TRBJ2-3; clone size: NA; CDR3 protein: CASNAGGGPNTQYF; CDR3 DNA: TGTGCCTCCAACGCGGGTGGGGGGCCAAATACGCAGTATTTT
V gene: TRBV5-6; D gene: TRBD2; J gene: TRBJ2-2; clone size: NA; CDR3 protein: CASSFRLASNTGELFF; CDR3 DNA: TGTGCCAGCAGCTTCCGACTAGCGTCGAACACCGGGGAGCTGTTTTTT
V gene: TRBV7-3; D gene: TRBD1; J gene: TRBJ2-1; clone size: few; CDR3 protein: CATRPSGTGNNEQFF; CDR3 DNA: TGTGCCACAAGGCCTTCCGGGACAGGAAACAATGAGCAGTTCTTC
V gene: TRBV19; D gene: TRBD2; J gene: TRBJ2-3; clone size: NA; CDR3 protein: CASSTPSGGYTDTQYF; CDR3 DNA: TGTGCCAGTAGTACTCCTAGCGGGGGATACACAGATACGCAGTATTTT
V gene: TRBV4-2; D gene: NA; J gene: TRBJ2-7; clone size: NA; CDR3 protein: CASSRSIEGGYEQYF; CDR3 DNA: TGTGCCAGCAGCCGAAGTATTGAGGGTGGCTACGAGCAGTACTTC
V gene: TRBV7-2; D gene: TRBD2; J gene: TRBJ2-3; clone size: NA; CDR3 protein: CASSLVGAGGADTQYF; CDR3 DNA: TGTGCCAGCAGCTTAGTAGGAGCGGGAGGCGCAGATACGCAGTATTTT
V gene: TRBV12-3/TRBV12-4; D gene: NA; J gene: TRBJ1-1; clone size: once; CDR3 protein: CASSRHLNTEAFF; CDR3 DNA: TGTGCCAGCAGTAGACACCTGAACACTGAAGCTTTCTTT
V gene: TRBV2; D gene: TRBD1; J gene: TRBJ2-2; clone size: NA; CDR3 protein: CASTSQGGGTGELFF; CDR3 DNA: TGTGCCAGCACCTCACAGGGGGGAGGCACCGGGGAGCTGTTTTTT
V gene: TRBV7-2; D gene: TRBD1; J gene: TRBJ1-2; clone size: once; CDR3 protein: CASSARTGAGYGYTF; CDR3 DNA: TGCGCCAGCAGCGCCCGGACAGGGGCCGGCTATGGCTACACCTTC
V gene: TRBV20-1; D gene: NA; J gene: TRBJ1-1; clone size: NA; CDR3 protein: CSASAEGLNTEAFF; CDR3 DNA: TGCAGTGCTAGTGCTGAGGGTTTGAACACTGAAGCTTTCTTT
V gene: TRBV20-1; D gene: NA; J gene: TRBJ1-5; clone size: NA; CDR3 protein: CSARALGSLNQPQHF; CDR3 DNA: TGCAGTGCTAGAGCGTTGGGGAGTCTAAATCAGCCCCAGCATTTT
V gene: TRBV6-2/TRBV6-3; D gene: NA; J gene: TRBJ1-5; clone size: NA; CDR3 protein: CASSGSGGGSNQPQHF; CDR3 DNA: TGTGCCAGCAGTGGGTCTGGAGGTGGTAGCAATCAGCCCCAGCATTTT
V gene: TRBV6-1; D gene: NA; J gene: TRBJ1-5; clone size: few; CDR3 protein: CASTAAPINQPQHF; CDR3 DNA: TGTGCCAGCACCGCAGCGCCTATCAATCAGCCCCAGCATTTT
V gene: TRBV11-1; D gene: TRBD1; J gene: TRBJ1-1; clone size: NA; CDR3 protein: CASSKTGGLMNTEAFF; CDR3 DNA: TGTGCCAGCAGCAAGACAGGGGGCTTGATGAACACTGAAGCTTTCTTT
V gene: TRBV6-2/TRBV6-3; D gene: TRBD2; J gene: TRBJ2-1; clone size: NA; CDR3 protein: CASSYPISGRALKYNEQFF; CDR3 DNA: TGTGCCAGCAGTTATCCCATTAGCGGGAGGGCCCTCAAATACAATGAGCAGTTCTTC